A selection of T cell receptor beta chains follows, all from one sample in a study of cytomegalovirus exposure and HLA in healthy donors. Sequenced by immunoSEQ multiplex PCR; TCRdb stores in-frame clones only, minus some. This sample contains approximately 96,000 clones. Sequences were obtained from PBMCs. The receptors were sampled from a girl aged 10-17 years in good health and CMV-seropositive. Both conserved end residues are part of each CDR3. A D gene is named only where the DNA matches it firmly.

j_gene | d_gene | v_gene | CDR3aa | CDR3nt
TRBJ2-7 | . | TRBV4-1 | CASSQAAGTFDEQYF | TGCGCCAGCAGCCAAGCGGCAGGGACTTTCGACGAGCAGTACTTC
TRBJ1-1 | . | TRBV9 | CASSVGGIVTEAFF | TGTGCCAGCAGCGTCGGAGGGATTGTTACTGAAGCTTTCTTT
TRBJ1-1 | . | TRBV7-9 | CASSPGPTNTEAFF | TGTGCCAGCAGTCCAGGTCCGACGAACACTGAAGCTTTCTTT
TRBJ1-6 | . | TRBV6-1 | CASRDNVNSPLHF | TGTGCCAGCCGGGACAACGTTAATTCACCCCTACACTTT
TRBJ2-5 | TRBD1 | TRBV6-1 | CASRRGTGGKETQYF | TGTGCCAGCAGGAGGGGGACAGGGGGCAAAGAGACCCAGTACTTC
TRBJ2-5 | . | TRBV7-2 | CASSLVLAQETQYF | TGTGCCAGCAGCTTAGTACTAGCCCAAGAGACCCAGTACTTC
TRBJ1-2 | . | TRBV5-4 | CASSFSGAGYTF | TGTGCCAGCTCCTTTTCAGGGGCGGGCTACACCTTC
TRBJ1-3 | . | TRBV19 | CASRVRAGNTIYF | TGTGCCAGTAGGGTCAGGGCTGGAAACACCATATATTTT
TRBJ1-3 | TRBD1 | TRBV9 | CASSPQGAQSGNTIYF | TGTGCCAGCAGCCCGCAGGGGGCGCAATCCGGAAACACCATATATTTT
TRBJ2-5 | TRBD2 | TRBV6-5 | CASSIAGGKETQYF | TGTGCCAGCTCAATAGCGGGGGGGAAAGAGACCCAGTACTTC
TRBJ1-2 | TRBD1 | TRBV6-1 | CASSPQETGDGYTF | TGTGCCAGCAGCCCACAAGAGACAGGGGATGGCTACACCTTC
TRBJ1-1 | TRBD1 | TRBV6-6 | CASSYSITGVTEAFF | TGTGCCAGCAGTTACTCGATAACAGGGGTCACTGAAGCTTTCTTT
TRBJ1-2 | . | TRBV5-1 | CASSLSGGINGYTF | TGCGCCAGCAGCTTGTCGGGGGGAATCAATGGCTACACCTTC
TRBJ2-7 | TRBD2 | TRBV5-1 | CASSPIGSGTPSSYEQYF | TGCGCCAGCAGCCCAATTGGTAGCGGGACACCAAGCTCCTACGAGCAGTACTTC
TRBJ1-5 | TRBD1 | TRBV6-5 | CASSYLGQGQPQHF | TGTGCCAGCAGTTACCTTGGACAGGGCCAGCCCCAGCATTTT
TRBJ1-5 | . | TRBV7-2 | CASSRGGGPQHF | TGTGCCAGCAGCCGTGGGGGGGGGCCCCAGCATTTT
TRBJ1-1 | . | TRBV4-3 | CASSQDSETEAFF | TGCGCCAGCAGCCAAGACTCGGAGACTGAAGCTTTCTTT
TRBJ2-1 | . | TRBV29-1 | CSVVAGSRYNEQFF | TGCAGCGTTGTGGCGGGGTCCCGCTACAATGAGCAGTTCTTC
TRBJ2-3 | TRBD2 | TRBV19 | CASSPGGGADTQYF | TGTGCCAGTAGTCCGGGCGGGGGGGCGGATACGCAGTATTTT
TRBJ2-3 | TRBD2 | TRBV18 | CASSLGTSGTDTQYF | TGTGCCAGCTCCCTTGGGACTAGCGGCACAGATACGCAGTATTTT
TRBJ1-2 | . | TRBV6-5 | CASSYRRSHGYTF | TGTGCCAGCAGTTACCGGAGGTCCCATGGCTACACCTTC
TRBJ1-3 | . | TRBV15 | CATSRDRGAGNTIYF | TGTGCCACCAGCAGAGATCGGGGGGCTGGAAACACCATATATTTT
TRBJ1-1 | TRBD1 | TRBV6-5 | CASSWTGTMNTEAFF | TGTGCCAGCAGTTGGACAGGGACTATGAACACTGAAGCTTTCTTT
TRBJ1-6 | . | TRBV6-1 | CASSEGQGSSPLHF | TGTGCCAGCAGTGAAGGTCAGGGTAGCTCACCCCTCCACTTT
TRBJ2-1 | TRBD1 | TRBV4-3 | CATGDRGSHEQFF | TGCGCCACTGGGGACAGGGGTAGTCATGAGCAGTTCTTC
TRBJ2-7 | . | TRBV12-5 | CASGFLNYEQYF | TGTGCTAGTGGTTTCCTTAACTACGAGCAGTACTTC
TRBJ1-1 | . | TRBV18 | CASSERQEMNTEAFF | TGTGCCAGCTCGGAGAGACAGGAGATGAACACTGAAGCTTTCTTT
TRBJ2-4 | . | TRBV10-3 | CAISDFNIQYF | TGTGCCATCAGTGACTTTAACATTCAGTACTTC
TRBJ1-5 | . | TRBV6-5 | CASSYSVNQPQHF | TGTGCCAGCAGTTACTCTGTAAATCAGCCCCAGCATTTT
TRBJ1-5 | . | TRBV4-3 | CASSQDRGGYSNQPQHF | TGCGCCAGCAGCCAAGATCGGGGGGGGTATAGCAATCAGCCCCAGCATTTT
TRBJ1-5 | . | TRBV4-3 | CASSLLWEGSQPQHF | TGCGCCAGCAGCCTCTTATGGGAGGGATCCCAGCCCCAGCATTTT
TRBJ2-1 | . | TRBV29-1 | CSVEDQRAGTYNEQFF | TGCAGCGTTGAAGATCAAAGGGCAGGGACCTACAATGAGCAGTTCTTC
TRBJ2-5 | . | TRBV6-6 | CASSSDRVQETQYF | TGTGCCAGCAGTTCCGATCGGGTCCAAGAGACCCAGTACTTC
TRBJ2-3 | TRBD2 | TRBV27 | CASSSRDLLAGEPTDTQYF | TGTGCCAGCAGTTCACGAGATCTACTAGCGGGGGAGCCCACCGATACGCAGTATTTT
TRBJ2-1 | TRBD2 | TRBV28 | CASSLSGGYYNEQFF | TGTGCCAGCAGTTTAAGCGGGGGGTACTACAATGAGCAGTTCTTC
TRBJ1-4 | . | TRBV9 | CASSEKSRGPLYEKLFF | TGTGCCAGCAGCGAAAAGAGTCGAGGCCCGTTATATGAAAAACTGTTTTTT
TRBJ2-2 | . | TRBV9 | CASSVVPQGSGGATGELFF | TGTGCCAGCAGCGTAGTCCCCCAGGGCAGTGGGGGCGCAACTGGGGAGCTGTTTTTT
TRBJ2-3 | . | TRBV4-1 | CASSQGRLGTQYF | TGCGCCAGCAGCCAGGGGAGACTAGGTACGCAGTATTTT
TRBJ1-1 | . | TRBV4-3 | CASSQDLSGGVWGTEAFF | TGCGCCAGCAGCCAAGATTTAAGTGGGGGCGTATGGGGAACTGAAGCTTTCTTT
TRBJ2-2 | TRBD1 | TRBV6-5 | CASSHRQGTGELFF | TGTGCCAGCAGTCACCGACAGGGTACCGGGGAGCTGTTTTTT
TRBJ1-1 | . | TRBV25-1 | CASSETSWAPVETEAFF | TGTGCCAGCAGTGAAACCTCGTGGGCCCCGGTGGAAACTGAAGCTTTCTTT
TRBJ1-1 | . | TRBV14 | CASSQAGGTTEAFF | TGTGCCAGCAGCCAAGCGGGGGGGACCACTGAAGCTTTCTTT